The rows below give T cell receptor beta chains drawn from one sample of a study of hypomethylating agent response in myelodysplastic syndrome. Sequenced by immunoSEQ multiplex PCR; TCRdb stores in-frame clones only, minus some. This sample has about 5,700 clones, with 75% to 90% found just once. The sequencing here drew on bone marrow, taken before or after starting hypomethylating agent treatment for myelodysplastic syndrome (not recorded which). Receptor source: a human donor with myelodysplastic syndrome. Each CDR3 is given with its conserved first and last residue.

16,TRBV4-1,CASSQTNRASSYEQYF
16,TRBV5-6,CASSFGTGGLYNEQFF
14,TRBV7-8,CASRAGHGGAEAFF
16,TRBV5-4,CASSLGASGSTDTQYF
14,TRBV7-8,CASSLAGLRQPQHF
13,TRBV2,CASRDRATTEAFF
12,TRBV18,CASSPKGETQYF
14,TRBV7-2,CASSSRGPYNEQFF